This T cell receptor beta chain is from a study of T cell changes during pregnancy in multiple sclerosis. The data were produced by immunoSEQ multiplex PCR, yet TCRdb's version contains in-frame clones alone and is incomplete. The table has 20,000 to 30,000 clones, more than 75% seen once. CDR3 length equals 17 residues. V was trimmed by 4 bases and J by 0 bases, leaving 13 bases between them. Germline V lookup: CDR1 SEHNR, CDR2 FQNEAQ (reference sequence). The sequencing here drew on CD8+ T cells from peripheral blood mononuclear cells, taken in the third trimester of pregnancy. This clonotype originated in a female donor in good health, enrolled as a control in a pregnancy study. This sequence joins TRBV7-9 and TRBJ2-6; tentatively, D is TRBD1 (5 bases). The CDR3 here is CASSSVDIYSGANVLTF. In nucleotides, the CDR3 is TGTGCCAGCAGCTCGGTGGACATTTACTCTGGGGCCAACGTCCTGACTTTC.